The 5 T cell receptor beta chains presented below share a single source sample, sequenced in a study of CD8 T cells in Susac syndrome. Random hexamers served to reverse transcribe about 0.5 to 1 ug RNA. TCRdb reprocessed the immunoSEQ multiplex PCR reads via MiXCR and lists one record per CDR3 protein. The sample shows approximately 57,000 distinct CDR3 sequences, around 95% of them seen only once. Sequenced material: CD8+ T cells from PBMCs. The origin of the receptors is a human donor with Susac syndrome.

V and J are TRBV30 and TRBJ1-1; possible D gene TRBD1, 5 bases. There are 12 residues in the CDR3. Germline CDR1 and CDR2: GTSNPN and SVGIG (reference sequence). Trimming removed 2 bases from V and 11 bases from J, with 15 bases in between. The DNA for the CDR3 is TGTGCCTGGAGTCGGGACCCGGGGCACGCTTTCTTT. Translation gives CAWSRDPGHAFF.

The chain uses TRBV12-5 and TRBJ2-7, with no clear D. Germline values: CDR1 LGHNT, CDR2 FRNRAP. V was cut by 3 bases and J by 2 bases, with 11 bases left in between. This CDR3 has 14 amino acids. The CDR3 DNA reads TGTGCTAGTGGTTTCTCGACCCACCCCTACGAGCAGTACTTC. It translates to CASGFSTHPYEQYF. Variable domain in full (rest from reference TRBV12-5 and TRBJ2-7): DARVTQTPRHKVTEMGQEVTMRCQPILGHNTVFWYRQTMMQGLELLAYFRNRAPLDDSGMPKDRFSAEMPDATLATLKIQPSEPRDSAVYFCASGFSTHPYEQYFGPGTRLTVT.

This rearrangement joins TRBV5-1 to TRBJ1-1; D unclear. This CDR3 comprises 14 residues. V gave up 0 bases and J gave up 4 bases, with 10 bases separating them. Germline V gene sequence: CDR1 SGHRS, CDR2 YFSETQ. This CDR3 is CASSLVSPGTEAFF. The CDR3 nucleotides read TGCGCCAGCAGCTTGGTGTCCCCCGGCACTGAAGCTTTCTTT.

J is TRBJ2-3 and V is TRBV7-9; a possible D gene is TRBD2 (6 bases). Looked up from germline, CDR1 is SEHNR and CDR2 is FQNEAQ (reference sequence). With 1 base removed from V and 1 base from J, the gap between germline ends came to 12 bases. There are 16 residues in the CDR3. CDR3 DNA: TGTGCCAGCAGCTTAGAGGAGGCTAGCGGCACAGATACGCAGTATTTT. Translating gives CASSLEEASGTDTQYF.

The chain carries TRBV3-1 and TRBJ2-1; 7 nucleotides match TRBD1. Losses at the gene ends were 0 bases for V and 5 bases for J; bases not matched to a gene: 7. Germline V gene data show CDR1 as LGHDT and CDR2 as YNNKEL (reference sequence). The CDR3 spans 16 residues. The CDR3 region is CASSQEGDSYDNEQFF. CDR3 nucleotides: TGTGCCAGCAGCCAAGAGGGGGACAGCTACGACAATGAGCAGTTCTTC.